Sequencing of this T cell receptor beta chain was carried out in a study of PD-1 blockade in classical Hodgkin lymphoma. General study points: In newly diagnosed patients, baseline TCR diversity was reportedly below that of healthy donors.

With no exception, relapse followed autologous stem cell transplantation in all patients, and brentuximab vedotin exposure varied. Data came from immunoSEQ multiplex PCR; TCRdb stores just in-frame clones and leaves some out. The sample records about 36,000 clones, roughly three quarters being singletons. J gave up 2 bases and V 6 bases, and 6 bases lay outside the gene matches. The length of the CDR3 is 15 residues. Per the germline V gene, CDR1 is MGHDK and CDR2 is SYGVNS. Relative to its sample, this clone is medium-sized (0.01 to 0.1%). What it binds is unknown. This TCR derives from a human donor with classical Hodgkin lymphoma. Source: peripheral blood mononuclear cells (PBMCs), taken before the second cycle of nivolumab. J is TRBJ1-4 and V is TRBV25-1, with 7 bases that match TRBD1. The CDR3 loop reads CASSLETGTNEKLFF. In nucleotides, the CDR3 is TGTGCCAGCAGCCTAGAGACAGGGACTAATGAAAAACTGTTTTTT.